This TCR beta chain was obtained from a study of human T cells and chemical hapten exposure. General study results and limits: The presence of alopecia in the donors means their immune response may differ from healthy people's. DPC sensitization produced no change in TCRs with frequency above 1 in 1000. Relative to control repertoires, expanded TCRs gave rise to significantly more large CDR3 similarity clusters.

The trim removed 5 bases at V and 6 bases at J, leaving 13 bases unmatched. Germline CDR1 and CDR2: SGHTA and FQGTGA. The CDR3 has 15 amino acids. In regard to this clonotype: Its antigen remains unknown.

Via MiXCR, TCRdb re-called the RACE reads, giving one row per CDR3 protein. Among approximately 350,000 distinct CDR3 sequences, about 6% were seen once, and the ten largest hold roughly 5.4%. The time point was: patch test 2, 6 weeks after DPC sensitization. Specified treatment: therapeutic diphenylcyclopropenone sensitization with weekly scalp DPC. The clonotype comes from a woman aged 18-35 years with alopecia areata. Some clones in this sample may be carry-over from other donors' samples. The V call is TRBV7-3, the J call TRBJ2-7; 7 bases line up with TRBD1. Sequences were derived from whole blood, sampled in connection with sensitization to the hapten diphenylcyclopropenone (DPC). CDR3 loop: CASSPGSTGTGEQYF. DNA for the CDR3: TGTGCCAGCAGCCCCGGTTCGACAGGGACCGGCGAGCAGTACTTC.